Described below is a single TCR beta chain sequence and its context. Its specificity is not known. The data are from a study of T cell responses to AZD1222 COVID-19 vaccine. Overall study results and limits: Repertoire sampling occurred only after the peak T cell response.

CDR3 size: 15 residues. The germline V gene has CDR1 SGDLS and CDR2 YYNGEE. V lost 1 base, J lost 4 bases, and 14 bases lay in between. Libraries were prepared by immunoSEQ multiplex PCR; TCRdb keeps only in-frame clonotypes and omits some of them. The sample has under 110,000 clones, about nine tenths seen once. This sample comprised peripheral blood, obtained on day 0 of AZD1222 vaccination. V gene TRBV9 combines with J gene TRBJ1-2; D possibly corresponds to TRBD1 (5 bases). The sequence was collected from an adult in good health. CDR3 sequence: CASSVTGEGIYGYTF. Here the CDR3 DNA reads TGTGCCAGCAGCGTAACGGGTGAGGGGATCTATGGCTACACCTTC.